These 11 T cell receptor beta chains were sequenced from one sample in a study of regulatory T cells in long-lasting Graves disease. Time point in this sample: newly diagnosed GD, antithyroid drugs for less than 3 months. There was RNA extracted from PBMCs, and the TCR library was made from it. The TCR beta library used iRepertoire HTBI primers with Arm-PCR amplification of CDR3. Via MiXCR, TCRdb re-called the multiplex PCR reads, giving one row per CDR3 protein. In the table there are a few hundred thousand distinct CDR3 sequences, 15% to 20% of which are singletons. The input for sequencing was peripheral blood mononuclear cells (PBMCs), taken at new diagnosis, from a patient treated with antithyroid drugs. The origin of the receptors is a female donor with Graves disease.

The gene calls are TRBV6-5 and TRBJ2-5; a possible D gene is TRBD2 (5 bases). Trimming took off 2 bases at V and 5 bases at J, with 9 bases between the two ends. This CDR3 is built from 13 residues. In germline, CDR1 is MNHEY, CDR2 SVGAGI. CDR3 loop: CASSYRLWETQYF. The CDR3 DNA follows: TGTGCCAGCAGTTACCGACTATGGGAGACCCAGTACTTC.

The sample holds many counts of this clonotype. V gene TRBV20-1 combines with J gene TRBJ1-1, with 7 positions matching TRBD1. V lost 6 bases, J lost 4 bases, and 8 bases stayed unmatched. The CDR3 totals 13 residues. Looked up from germline, CDR1 is DFQATT and CDR2 is SNEGSKA (reference sequence). This chain's CDR3 is CSAATGVATEAFF. The CDR3 DNA follows: TGCAGTGCGGCCACAGGGGTGGCCACTGAAGCTTTCTTT.

This clonotype was seen at least ten times. The chain couples TRBV20-1 to TRBJ2-7; TRBD2 aligns across 8 bases. With 3 bases clipped from V and 7 bases from J, the junction kept 5 bases outside the gene matches. The CDR3 has 12 amino acids. Per germline, CDR1 DFQATT and CDR2 SNEGSKA (reference sequence). This CDR3 is CSASPGGGEQYF. The CDR3 DNA follows: TGCAGTGCTAGCCCCGGGGGGGGGGAGCAGTACTTC.

This clonotype came up once. A far larger clone lies a single base away; this is likely a read error. V gene TRBV6-2 or TRBV6-3 combines with J gene TRBJ2-7; D call uncertain. Germline CDR1 and CDR2: MNHEY and SVGEGT. This CDR3 is built from 13 residues. CDR3 amino acids: CAISYSMWDEQYF. The DNA of the CDR3 is TGTGCCATCAGTTACTCGATGTGGGACGAGCAGTACTTC.

This clonotype was recorded at least ten times. Only one base separates this from a far larger clonotype, so it likely reflects a read error. The gene calls are TRBV2 and TRBJ2-1; 7 bases line up with TRBD1. Losses at the gene ends were 6 bases for V and 10 bases for J; bases not matched to a gene: 6. The CDR3 totals 12 residues. CDR1 and CDR2 from the germline V gene are SNHLY and FYNNEI. CDR3: CASSSGQDEQFF. CDR3 bases: TGTGCCAGCAGCTCTGGACAGGACGAGCAGTTCTTC.

This rearrangement joins TRBV7-9 to TRBJ2-1; either TRBD1 or TRBD2 may fit D (5 bases each). The CDR3 loop spans 17 amino acids. With 3 bases removed from V and 6 bases from J, the gap between germline ends came to 21 bases. Germline V gene sequence: CDR1 SEHNR, CDR2 FQNEAQ (reference sequence). This CDR3 is CASSFWGASPLGNEQFF. The CDR3, as DNA: TGTGCCAGCAGCTTCTGGGGCGCTAGCCCGTTAGGCAATGAGCAGTTCTTC.

This clonotype was counted ten times or more. The rearrangement joins TRBV6-1 to TRBJ2-6; perhaps TRBD2 as D (5 bases). V lost 3 bases and J lost 4, with 16 bases in between. This CDR3 spans 17 amino acids. The germline CDR1 and CDR2 sequences are MNHNS and SASEGT. The CDR3 protein is CASSDILSGSGANVLTF. In DNA form, the CDR3 reads TGTGCCAGCAGTGATATTTTGTCGGGGAGCGGGGCCAACGTCCTGACTTTC.

A remark on this clonotype: A much larger clone lies a single base off, so this may be a read error. The chain employs TRBV18 and TRBJ1-4; D is undetermined. V lost 3 bases and J lost 8, with 22 bases in between. Germline V gene lookup returns CDR1 KGHSH and CDR2 LQKENI. CDR3 size: 17 residues. The DNA of the CDR3 is TGTGCCAGCTCACCGCCCCCCTCCGGACGGTGGATCGAAAAACTGTTTTTT. Its protein is CASSPPPSGRWIEKLFF.

J is TRBJ1-1 and V is TRBV11-3, with D possibly matching TRBD1 (5 bases). Germline values: CDR1 SGHNT, CDR2 YENEEA. The ends were cut back, 5 bases at V and 2 bases at J, with 9 bases in the middle. The length of the CDR3 is 13 residues. This CDR3 is CASSRQLNTEAFF. In nucleotides, the CDR3 is TGTGCCAGCAGCCGACAGCTAAACACTGAAGCTTTCTTT.

A few counts support this clonotype. The chain is built from TRBV6-1 and TRBJ2-3; D might be TRBD2 (6 bases). With 4 bases removed from V and 8 bases from J, the gap between germline ends came to 19 bases. The CDR3 has 15 amino acids. Per germline, CDR1 MNHNS and CDR2 SASEGT. DNA of the CDR3: TGTGCCAGCAGTGGACCTTCGGGGGTAGCAGGTACGCAGTATTTT. Protein: CASSGPSGVAGTQYF.

The table lists this clonotype with many counts. The J gene is TRBJ2-1, the V gene TRBV6-2 or TRBV6-3; D is ambiguous. V was clipped by 4 bases and J by 0 bases, with 19 bases between them. The CDR3 runs 18 residues. Germline V gene lookup returns CDR1 MNHEY and CDR2 SVGEGT. This chain's CDR3 is CASSSILRGARSYNEQFF. CDR3 nucleotides: TGTGCCAGCAGTTCAATACTTAGAGGCGCCCGCTCCTACAATGAGCAGTTCTTC.